The next 9 T cell receptor beta chains were all read from a single sample in a study of sequential checkpoint blockade in melanoma (dated 2019 in TCRdb). What this sample's treatment or condition label stands for: randomized to nivolumab then ipilimumab (arm A) or the reverse (arm B). Library construction relied on the immunoSEQ multiplex PCR assay. Sourced from immuneACCESS, this table was stored by TCRdb with only in-frame sequences that have V and J called. A share of the clones is absent; for the studies checked, an unresolved V gene accounts for under half, and the remainder has no known explanation. This sample gives fewer than 20,000 clones in total; roughly 72% of them show up just once. Jointly, the top ten make up about a fifth of the sample. The material was CD8+ T cells sorted from blood (inferred from file names), obtained from a patient given nivolumab and ipilimumab in sequence. The receptors originated from a human donor with melanoma.

This chain joins TRBV2 and TRBJ1-1, with D perhaps TRBD1 (5 bases). The CDR3 has 15 amino acids. The V end lost 1 base, the J end lost 6 bases, and 15 bases lay between the germline ends. Germline-derived CDR1 and CDR2 are SNHLY and FYNNEI. Here the CDR3 reads CASSEGGGAWAEAFF. DNA of the CDR3: TGTGCCAGCAGTGAAGGTGGCGGGGCTTGGGCTGAAGCTTTCTTT.

The table lists this clone with a few counts. A far larger clone is one base from this, pointing to a likely read error. The J gene is TRBJ2-7, the V gene TRBV30; the D gene is possibly TRBD2 (6 bases). The germline CDR1 and CDR2 sequences are GTSNPN and SVGIG (reference sequence). This CDR3 is 13 amino acids long. The CDR3 nucleotides are TGTACCTGGAGGACGGGACTCCTCTACGAGCAGTACTTC. It specifies CTWRTGLLYEQYF.

The chain recombines TRBV15 with TRBJ2-7; the D gene is possibly TRBD2 (6 bases). Trimming stripped 0 bases from V and 6 bases from J, with 21 bases between. Looked up from germline, CDR1 is LNHNV and CDR2 is YYDKDF (reference sequence). This CDR3 region has 17 residues. CDR3 loop: CATSRDLAGGKGREQYF. CDR3 coding DNA: TGTGCCACCAGCAGAGATCTGGCCGGCGGGAAGGGCCGCGAGCAGTACTTC.

This chain joins TRBV19 and TRBJ2-1; 8 nucleotides align to TRBD2. Germline V CDR1 and CDR2: LNHDA, SQIVND (reference sequence). The CDR3 contains 14 residues. The V and J ends lost 6 bases and 1 base, in that order; junction bases with no gene match: 2. The CDR3 protein is CASRSGGSYNEQFF. The CDR3 bases are TGTGCCAGTAGGAGCGGGGGTTCCTACAATGAGCAGTTCTTC.

V usage is TRBV23-1 and J usage is TRBJ2-7, with D perhaps TRBD2 (6 bases). TRBV23-1 is an ORF, with its function uncertain. This CDR3 spans 14 amino acids. Trimming stripped 0 bases from V and 3 bases from J, with 9 bases between. CDR3 residues: CASSQSGRYYEQYF. The DNA for the CDR3 is TGCGCCAGCAGTCAATCGGGGAGGTACTACGAGCAGTACTTC.

This clone has just a few counts. This chain connects TRBV6-4 to TRBJ2-6; D is unclear. The V end lost 0 bases, the J end lost 4 bases, and 4 bases lay between the germline ends. Germline-derived CDR1 and CDR2 are MRHNA and SNTAGT. The CDR3 is 14 amino acids. CDR3 amino acids: CASSDSRGANVLTF. The DNA for the CDR3 is TGTGCCAGCAGTGACTCGAGGGGGGCCAACGTCCTGACTTTC.

The chain links TRBV6-5 to TRBJ1-5, with TRBD1 matching over 10 bases. CDR3 length: 15 amino acids. Trimming removed 4 bases from V and 4 bases from J; junction bases left unmatched: 4. CDR1 and CDR2 from the germline V gene are MNHEY and SVGAGI. This chain's CDR3 is CASSSWTGGNQPQHF. In DNA form, the CDR3 reads TGTGCCAGCAGTTCATGGACAGGGGGGAATCAGCCCCAGCATTTT.

V is TRBV28 and J is TRBJ1-1; no definite D call. This CDR3 region has 13 residues. V gave up 8 bases and J gave up 0 bases, with 10 bases separating them. Germline CDR1 and CDR2: MDHEN and SYDVKM. CDR3 bases: TGTGCCAGCCTTCGACATTTGAACACTGAAGCTTTCTTT. It yields the protein CASLRHLNTEAFF.

V and J are TRBV7-3 and TRBJ2-7; 8 bases line up with TRBD1. In germline, CDR1 is SGHTA, CDR2 FQGTGA. Trimming cost V 2 bases and J 7 bases; bases outside gene matches: 10. The CDR3 has 15 residues. The CDR3 is CASSLVGTGAEEQYF. CDR3 DNA: TGTGCCAGCAGCTTAGTAGGGACAGGAGCGGAGGAGCAGTACTTC.